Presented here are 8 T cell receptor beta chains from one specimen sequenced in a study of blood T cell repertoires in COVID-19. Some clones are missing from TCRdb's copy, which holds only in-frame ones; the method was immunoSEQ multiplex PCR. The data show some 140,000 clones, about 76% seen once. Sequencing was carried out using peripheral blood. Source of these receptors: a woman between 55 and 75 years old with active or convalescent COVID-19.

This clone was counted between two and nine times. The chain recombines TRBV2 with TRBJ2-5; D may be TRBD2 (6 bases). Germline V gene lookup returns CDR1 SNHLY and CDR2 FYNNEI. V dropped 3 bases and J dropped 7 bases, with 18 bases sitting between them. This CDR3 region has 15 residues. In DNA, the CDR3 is TGTGCCAGCAGTGAGACTAGTATGAGGACCGTGACCCAGTACTTC. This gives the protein CASSETSMRTVTQYF.

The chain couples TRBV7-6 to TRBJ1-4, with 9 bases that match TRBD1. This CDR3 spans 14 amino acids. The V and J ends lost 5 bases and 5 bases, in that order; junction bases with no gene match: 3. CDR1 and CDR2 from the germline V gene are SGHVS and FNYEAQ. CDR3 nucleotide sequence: TGTGCCAGCAGCCCCGGACAGGGGAATGAAAAACTGTTTTTT. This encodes CASSPGQGNEKLFF.

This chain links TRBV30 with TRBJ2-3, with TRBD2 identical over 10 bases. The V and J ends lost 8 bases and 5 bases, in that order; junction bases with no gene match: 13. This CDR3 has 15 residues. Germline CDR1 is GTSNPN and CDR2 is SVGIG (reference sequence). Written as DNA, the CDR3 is TGTGCCAGCCGTTTAGCGGGAGGAAGGGTAGATACGCAGTATTTT. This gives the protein CASRLAGGRVDTQYF. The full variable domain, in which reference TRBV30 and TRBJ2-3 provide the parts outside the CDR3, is SQTIHQWPATLVQPVGSPLSLECTVEGTSNPNLYWYRQAAGRGLQLLFYSVGIGQISSEVPQNLSASRPQDRQFILSSKKLLLSDSGFYLCASRLAGGRVDTQYFGPGTRLTVL.

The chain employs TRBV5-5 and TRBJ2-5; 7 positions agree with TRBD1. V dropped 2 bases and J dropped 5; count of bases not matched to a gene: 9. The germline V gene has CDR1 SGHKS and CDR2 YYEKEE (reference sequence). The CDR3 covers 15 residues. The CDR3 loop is CASSFEAGGWETQYF. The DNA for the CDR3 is TGTGCCAGCAGCTTTGAAGCAGGGGGATGGGAGACCCAGTACTTC.

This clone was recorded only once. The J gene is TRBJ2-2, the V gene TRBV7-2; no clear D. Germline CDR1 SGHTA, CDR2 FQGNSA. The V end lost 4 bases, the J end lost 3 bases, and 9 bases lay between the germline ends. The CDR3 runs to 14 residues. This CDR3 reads CASSSPQYTGELFF. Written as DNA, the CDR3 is TGTGCCAGCAGCTCTCCCCAGTACACCGGGGAGCTGTTTTTT.

This chain's CDR3 is CAISFGGQTGGYTF. The CDR3 DNA reads as TGTGCCATTTCCTTCGGGGGACAGACGGGAGGCTACACCTTC. The chain employs TRBV19 and TRBJ1-2; 7 bases map to TRBD1. In germline, CDR1 is LNHDA, CDR2 SQIVND (reference sequence). CDR3 size: 14 residues. With V trimmed by 10 bases and J by 8 bases, 16 bases remained unmatched.

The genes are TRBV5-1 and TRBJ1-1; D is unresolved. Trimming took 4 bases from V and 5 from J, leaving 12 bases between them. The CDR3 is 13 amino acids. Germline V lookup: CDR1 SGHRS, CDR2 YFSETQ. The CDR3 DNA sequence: TGCGCCAGCAGCCCCCGAGCGAGGACTGAAGCTTTCTTT. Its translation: CASSPRARTEAFF.

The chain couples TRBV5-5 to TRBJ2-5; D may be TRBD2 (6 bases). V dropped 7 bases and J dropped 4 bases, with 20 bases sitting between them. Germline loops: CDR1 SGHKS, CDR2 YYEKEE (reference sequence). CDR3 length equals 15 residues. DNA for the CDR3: TGTGCCAGCGGGAAAGGAGGGTATAGGGGAGAGACCCAGTACTTC. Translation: CASGKGGYRGETQYF.